Listed here is a single T cell receptor (beta chain). A single record per CDR3 protein comes from TCRdb applying MiXCR to the multiplex PCR reads. The profile shows about 35,000 distinct CDR3 sequences, 30% to 45% of them singletons. This record comes from a study of breast tumors, draining lymph nodes, adjacent tissues. CDR1 is DFQATT, CDR2 SNEGSKA, per germline (reference sequence). With 3 bases removed from V and 0 bases from J, the gap between germline ends came to 14 bases. CDR3 size: 16 residues. The rearrangement uses TRBV20-1 and TRBJ2-2; D could derive from TRBD1 or TRBD2 (6 bases each). Material for sequencing was breast tumor tissue. The receptor was derived from a female donor with breast cancer. Some clones in this sample may be carry-over from other donors' samples. CDR3 coding DNA: TGCAGTGCTAGGGGGGGCAGAAACGCGAACACCGGGGAGCTGTTTTTT. This gives the protein CSARGGRNANTGELFF.